The clone carrying this TCR beta chain has more than one count but fewer than ten. Its target is unknown. Treg sorting used a CD4+CD25+CD127-/low gate. TCRdb analysed the 5' RACE reads with MiXCR anew, one entry per CDR3 protein. Of 9,500 to 15,000 distinct CDR3 sequences in the sample, about 53% were seen once. The CDR3 is made up of 13 amino acids. Germline CDR1 reads DFQATT; CDR2 reads SNEGSKA (reference sequence). V shed 6 bases and J shed 4 bases, with 13 bases lying between them. Overall study findings and caveats: In terms of TCR gene usage, tumor memory CD4+ T cells clustered together with blood and lymph node memory CD4+ cells, as well as with lymph node naive CD4+ cells.

The TCR sequence derives from a female donor with breast cancer. The V call is TRBV20-1, the J call TRBJ1-5; D is possibly TRBD1 (6 bases). The sequencing sample was made of tumor-infiltrating Tregs sorted from the breast tumor. In nucleotides, the CDR3 is TGCAGTGCAAGGACAGATGGGAATCAGCCCCAGCATTTT. Translating it yields CSARTDGNQPQHF.